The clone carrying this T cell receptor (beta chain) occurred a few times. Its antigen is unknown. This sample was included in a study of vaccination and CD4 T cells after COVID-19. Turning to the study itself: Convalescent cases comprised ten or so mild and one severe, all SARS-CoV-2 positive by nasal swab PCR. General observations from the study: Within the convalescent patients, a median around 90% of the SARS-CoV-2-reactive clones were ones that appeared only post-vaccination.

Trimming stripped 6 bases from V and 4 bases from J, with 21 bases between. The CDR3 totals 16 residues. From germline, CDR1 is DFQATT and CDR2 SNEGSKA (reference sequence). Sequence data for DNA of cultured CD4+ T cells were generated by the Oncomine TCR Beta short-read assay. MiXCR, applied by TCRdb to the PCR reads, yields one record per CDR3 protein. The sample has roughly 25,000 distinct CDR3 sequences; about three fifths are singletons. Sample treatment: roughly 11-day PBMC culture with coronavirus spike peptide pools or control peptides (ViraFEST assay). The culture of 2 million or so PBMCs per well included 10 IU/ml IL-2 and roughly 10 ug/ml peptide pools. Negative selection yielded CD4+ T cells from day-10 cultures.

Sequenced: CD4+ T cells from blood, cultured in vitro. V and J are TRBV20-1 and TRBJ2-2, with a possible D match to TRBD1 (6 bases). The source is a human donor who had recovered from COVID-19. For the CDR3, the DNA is TGCAGTGCCTTCGTCGGGCAGGGGTTCATCACCGGGGAGCTGTTTTTT. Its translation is CSAFVGQGFITGELFF.